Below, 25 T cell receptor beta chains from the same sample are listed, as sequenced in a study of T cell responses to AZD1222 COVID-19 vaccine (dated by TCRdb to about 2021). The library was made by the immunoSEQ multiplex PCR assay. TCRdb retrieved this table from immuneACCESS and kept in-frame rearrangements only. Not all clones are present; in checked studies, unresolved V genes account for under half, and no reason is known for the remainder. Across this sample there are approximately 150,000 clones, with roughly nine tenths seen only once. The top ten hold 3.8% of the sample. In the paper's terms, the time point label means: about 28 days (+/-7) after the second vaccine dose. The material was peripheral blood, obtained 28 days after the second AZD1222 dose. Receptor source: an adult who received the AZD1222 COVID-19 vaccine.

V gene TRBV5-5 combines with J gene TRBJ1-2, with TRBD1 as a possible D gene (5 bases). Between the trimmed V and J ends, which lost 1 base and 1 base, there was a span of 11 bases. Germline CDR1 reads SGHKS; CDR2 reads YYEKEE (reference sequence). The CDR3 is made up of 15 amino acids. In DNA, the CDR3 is TGTGCCAGCAGCTTGTGGGGGGGACGTAACTATGGCTACACCTTC. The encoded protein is CASSLWGGRNYGYTF.

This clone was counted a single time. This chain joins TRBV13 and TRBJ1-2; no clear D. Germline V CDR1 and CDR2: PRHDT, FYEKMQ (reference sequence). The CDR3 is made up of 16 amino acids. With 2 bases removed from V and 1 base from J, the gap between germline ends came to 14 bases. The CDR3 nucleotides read TGTGCCAGCAGCTTATCTTTGGGCAGACATAACTATGGCTACACCTTC. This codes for CASSLSLGRHNYGYTF.

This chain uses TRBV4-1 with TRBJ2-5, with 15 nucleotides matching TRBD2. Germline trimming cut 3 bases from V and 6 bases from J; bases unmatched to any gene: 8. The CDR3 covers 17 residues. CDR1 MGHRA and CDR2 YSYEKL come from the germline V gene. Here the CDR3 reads CASSQDRTSGGAKTQYF. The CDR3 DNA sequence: TGCGCCAGCAGCCAGGATAGGACTAGCGGGGGGGCGAAGACCCAGTACTTC.

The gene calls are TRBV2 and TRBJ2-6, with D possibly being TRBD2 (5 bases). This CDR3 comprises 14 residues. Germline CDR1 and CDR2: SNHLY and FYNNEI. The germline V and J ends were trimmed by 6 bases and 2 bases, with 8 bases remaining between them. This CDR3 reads CASSAGTGANVLTF. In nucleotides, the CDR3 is TGTGCCAGCAGCGCCGGGACTGGGGCCAACGTCCTGACTTTC.

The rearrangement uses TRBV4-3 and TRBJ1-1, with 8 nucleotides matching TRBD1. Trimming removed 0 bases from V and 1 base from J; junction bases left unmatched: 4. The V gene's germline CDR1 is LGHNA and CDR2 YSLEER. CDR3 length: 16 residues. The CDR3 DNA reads TGCGCCAGCAGCCAAGACCAGGGGGCTGGGAACACTGAAGCTTTCTTT. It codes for CASSQDQGAGNTEAFF.

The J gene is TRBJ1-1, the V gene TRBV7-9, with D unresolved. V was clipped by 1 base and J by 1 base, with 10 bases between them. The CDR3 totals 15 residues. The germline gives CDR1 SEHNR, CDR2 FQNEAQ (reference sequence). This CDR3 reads CASSLEGIWNTEAFF. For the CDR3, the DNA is TGTGCCAGCAGCTTAGAGGGCATCTGGAACACTGAAGCTTTCTTT.

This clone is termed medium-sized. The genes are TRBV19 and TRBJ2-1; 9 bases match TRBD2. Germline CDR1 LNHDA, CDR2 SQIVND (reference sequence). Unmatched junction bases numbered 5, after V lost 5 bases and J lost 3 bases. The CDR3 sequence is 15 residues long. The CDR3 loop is CASSQTSGDYNEQFF. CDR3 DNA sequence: TGTGCCAGTAGTCAGACTAGCGGCGACTACAATGAGCAGTTCTTC.

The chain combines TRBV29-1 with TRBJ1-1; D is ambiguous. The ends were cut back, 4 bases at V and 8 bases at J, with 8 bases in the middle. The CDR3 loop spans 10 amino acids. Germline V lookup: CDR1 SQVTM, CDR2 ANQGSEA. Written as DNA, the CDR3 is TGCAGCGTTGTAGCTTTCGAAGCTTTCTTT. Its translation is CSVVAFEAFF.

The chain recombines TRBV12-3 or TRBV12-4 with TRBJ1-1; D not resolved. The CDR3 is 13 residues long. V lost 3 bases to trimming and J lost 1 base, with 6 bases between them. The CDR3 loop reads CASSLEANTEAFF. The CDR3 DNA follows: TGTGCCAGCAGTTTGGAAGCGAACACTGAAGCTTTCTTT.

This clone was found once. This chain's CDR3 is CASSGWDLYGYTF. CDR3 nucleotide sequence: TGTGCCAGCAGCGGCTGGGACCTATATGGCTACACCTTC. V gene TRBV5-5 combines with J gene TRBJ1-2; D possibly corresponds to TRBD1 (5 bases). The CDR3 spans 13 residues. Germline V gene sequence: CDR1 SGHKS, CDR2 YYEKEE (reference sequence). V dropped 4 bases and J dropped 5 bases, with 12 bases sitting between them.

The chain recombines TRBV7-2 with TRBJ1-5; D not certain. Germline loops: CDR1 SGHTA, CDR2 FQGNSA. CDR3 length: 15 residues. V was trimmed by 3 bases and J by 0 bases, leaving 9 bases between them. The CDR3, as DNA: TGTGCCAGCAGCTTCGAGGCAAATAGCAATCAGCCCCAGCATTTT. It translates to CASSFEANSNQPQHF.

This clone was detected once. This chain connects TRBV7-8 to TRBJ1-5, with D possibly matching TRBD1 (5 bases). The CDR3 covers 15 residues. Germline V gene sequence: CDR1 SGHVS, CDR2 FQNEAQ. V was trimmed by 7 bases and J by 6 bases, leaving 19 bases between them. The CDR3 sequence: CASTQSGFQGQPQHF. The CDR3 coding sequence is TGTGCCAGCACCCAATCGGGGTTTCAGGGTCAGCCCCAGCATTTT.

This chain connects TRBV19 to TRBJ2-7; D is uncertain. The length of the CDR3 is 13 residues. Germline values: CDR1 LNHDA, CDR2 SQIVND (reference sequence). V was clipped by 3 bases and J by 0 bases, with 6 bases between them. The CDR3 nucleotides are TGTGCCAGTAGTATCCAGATCTCCTACGAGCAGTACTTC. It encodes CASSIQISYEQYF.

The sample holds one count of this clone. CDR3 sequence reads: CASRQTYIAEAFF. The CDR3 region has the DNA TGTGCCAGCAGACAAACTTACATTGCTGAAGCTTTCTTT. The chain has TRBV27 and TRBJ1-1; D unresolved. CDR1 is MNHEY and CDR2 is SMNVEV in the germline V gene (reference sequence). The germline V and J ends were trimmed by 6 bases and 6 bases, with 14 bases remaining between them. The CDR3 contains 13 residues.

In DNA form, the CDR3 reads TGTGCCAGCAGCCTCAAGGGACTAGCGGGATCCTACGAGCAGTACTTC. Translated: CASSLKGLAGSYEQYF. The rearrangement links TRBV14 to TRBJ2-7; TRBD2 aligns across 13 bases. Germline CDR1 and CDR2: SGHDN and FVKESK. The junction had 4 bases not matched to a gene; V was cut back by 4 bases and J by 1 base. The CDR3 contains 16 residues.

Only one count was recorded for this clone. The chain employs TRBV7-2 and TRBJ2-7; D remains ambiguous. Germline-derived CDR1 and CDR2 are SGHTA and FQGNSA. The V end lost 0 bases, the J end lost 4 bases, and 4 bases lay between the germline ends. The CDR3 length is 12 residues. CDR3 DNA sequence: TGTGCCAGCAGCTTAGCGCCTTACGAGCAGTACTTC. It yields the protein CASSLAPYEQYF.

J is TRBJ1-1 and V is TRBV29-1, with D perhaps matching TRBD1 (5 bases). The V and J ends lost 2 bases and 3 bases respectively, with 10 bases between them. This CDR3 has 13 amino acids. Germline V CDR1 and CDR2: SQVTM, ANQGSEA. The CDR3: CSVEKGSDTEAFF. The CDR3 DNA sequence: TGCAGCGTTGAAAAGGGGAGTGACACTGAAGCTTTCTTT.

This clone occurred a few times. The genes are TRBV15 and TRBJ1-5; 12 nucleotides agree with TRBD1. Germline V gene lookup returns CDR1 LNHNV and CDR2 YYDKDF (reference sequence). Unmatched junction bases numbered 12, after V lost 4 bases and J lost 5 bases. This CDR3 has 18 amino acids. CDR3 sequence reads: CATSILLFGTGGDQPQHF. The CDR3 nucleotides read TGTGCCACCAGCATCCTATTATTCGGGACAGGGGGCGATCAGCCCCAGCATTTT. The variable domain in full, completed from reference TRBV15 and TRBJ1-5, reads DAMVIQNPRYQVTQFGKPVTLSCSQTLNHNVMYWYQQKSSQAPKLLFHYYDKDFNNEADTPDNFQSRRPNTSFCFLDIRSPGLGDTAMYLCATSILLFGTGGDQPQHFGDGTRLSIL.

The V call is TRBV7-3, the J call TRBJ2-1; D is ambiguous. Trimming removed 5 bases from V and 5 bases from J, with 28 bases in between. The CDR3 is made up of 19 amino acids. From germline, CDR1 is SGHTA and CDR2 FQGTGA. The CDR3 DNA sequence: TGTGCCAGCAGCCGACTCGGCCCCAACCCCTTCGAAAGAGACAATGAGCAGTTCTTC. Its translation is CASSRLGPNPFERDNEQFF.

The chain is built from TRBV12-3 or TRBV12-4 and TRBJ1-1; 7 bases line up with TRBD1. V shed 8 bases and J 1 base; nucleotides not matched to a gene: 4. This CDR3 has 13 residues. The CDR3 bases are TGTGCCAGCCAGGGGGTGAGGAACACTGAAGCTTTCTTT. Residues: CASQGVRNTEAFF.

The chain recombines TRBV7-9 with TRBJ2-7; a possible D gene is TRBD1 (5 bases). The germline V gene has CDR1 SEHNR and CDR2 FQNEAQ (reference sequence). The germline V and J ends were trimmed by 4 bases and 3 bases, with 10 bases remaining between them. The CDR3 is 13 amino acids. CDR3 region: CASSWATVYEQYF. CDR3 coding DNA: TGTGCCAGCAGCTGGGCGACAGTCTACGAGCAGTACTTC.

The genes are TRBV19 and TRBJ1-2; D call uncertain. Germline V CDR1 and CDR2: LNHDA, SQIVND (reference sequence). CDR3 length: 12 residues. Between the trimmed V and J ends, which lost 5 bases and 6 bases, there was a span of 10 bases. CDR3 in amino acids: CASSPGTHGYTF. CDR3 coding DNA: TGTGCCAGTAGTCCCGGAACCCATGGCTACACCTTC. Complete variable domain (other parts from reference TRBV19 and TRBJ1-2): DGGITQSPKYLFRKEGQNVTLSCEQNLNHDAMYWYRQDPGQGLRLIYYSQIVNDFQKGDIAEGYSVSREKKESFPLTVTSAQKNPTAFYLCASSPGTHGYTFGSGTRLTVV.

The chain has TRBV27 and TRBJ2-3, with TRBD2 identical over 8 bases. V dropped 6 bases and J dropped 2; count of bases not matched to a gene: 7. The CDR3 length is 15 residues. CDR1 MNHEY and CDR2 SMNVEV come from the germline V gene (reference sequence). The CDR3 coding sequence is TGTGCCAGCAGCGCCTTAGCGGGAATCACAGATACGCAGTATTTT. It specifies CASSALAGITDTQYF.

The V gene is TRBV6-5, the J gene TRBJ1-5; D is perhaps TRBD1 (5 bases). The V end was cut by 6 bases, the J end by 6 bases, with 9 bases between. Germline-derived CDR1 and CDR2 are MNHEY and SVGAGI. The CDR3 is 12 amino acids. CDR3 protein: CASSPGGQPQHF. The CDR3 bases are TGTGCCAGCAGCCCGGGGGGTCAGCCCCAGCATTTT.

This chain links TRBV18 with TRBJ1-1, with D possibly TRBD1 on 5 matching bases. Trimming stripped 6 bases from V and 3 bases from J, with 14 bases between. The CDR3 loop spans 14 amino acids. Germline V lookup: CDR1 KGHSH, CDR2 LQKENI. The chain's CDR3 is CASSRGGRDTEAFF. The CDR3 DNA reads TGTGCCAGCTCGCGGGGGGGTCGGGACACTGAAGCTTTCTTT.